This T cell receptor (beta chain) comes out of a study of cytomegalovirus exposure and HLA in healthy donors. The PCR had 60 Vbeta and 13 Jbeta primers. The method was immunoSEQ multiplex PCR; TCRdb's version includes in-frame clones alone and lacks a portion of them. Among about 120,000 clones listed, over 70% were seen once. V dropped 4 bases and J dropped 0; count of bases not matched to a gene: 6. Per germline, CDR1 SQVTM and CDR2 ANQGSEA. The CDR3 sequence is 16 residues long. Input material: PBMCs. The chain employs TRBV29-1 and TRBJ2-6; 7 bases fit TRBD1. The TCR originated in a middle-aged woman in good health and CMV-seropositive. The CDR3 here is CSVGRDSSSGANVLTF. DNA for the CDR3: TGCAGCGTTGGTCGGGACAGCAGCTCTGGGGCCAACGTCCTGACTTTC.